This is a list of T cell receptor beta chains from one sample in a study of blood T cell repertoires in COVID-19. Sequencing was performed with immunoSEQ multiplex PCR; in TCRdb, only in-frame clones are kept and a portion is missing. The table includes around 230,000 clones, approximately 75% detected once. Specimen: PBMCs or T cells enriched from blood (not recorded which). The receptors come from a man between 35 and 55 years old who had recovered from COVID-19. CDR3s include the opening cysteine and the closing phenylalanine or tryptophan. D genes are given only for firm matches. Expanded clones get a size class; other rows say once, few or many, or leave the size out.

>TRBJ1-5|-|TRBV12-3/TRBV12-4|-
CASSSRGMQPQHF
TGTGCCAGCAGTTCTCGGGGAATGCAGCCCCAGCATTTT
>TRBJ2-5|-|TRBV6-1|-
CASSEYGPLTGLKRETQYF
TGTGCCAGCAGTGAATACGGGCCCCTTACAGGGCTGAAGCGGGAGACCCAGTACTTC
>TRBJ2-2|-|TRBV11-3|-
CASSLVQGSGELFF
TGTGCCAGCAGCTTAGTGCAGGGGTCCGGGGAGCTGTTTTTT
>TRBJ2-5|once|TRBV24-1|TRBD1
CATSDPRQGGETQYF
TGTGCCACCAGTGACCCGAGACAGGGTGGGGAGACCCAGTACTTC
>TRBJ1-4|-|TRBV6-2/TRBV6-3|TRBD1
CASSYSLSRGLPNEKLFF
TGTGCCAGCAGTTACTCCCTGAGCAGGGGGCTGCCTAATGAAAAACTGTTTTTT
>TRBJ1-2|-|TRBV6-6|TRBD1
CASSQQGEYGYTF
TGTGCCAGCAGTCAACAGGGGGAATATGGCTACACCTTC
>TRBJ2-7|-|TRBV18|-
CASSPSNLPGEQYF
TGTGCCAGCTCACCCTCTAACCTACCGGGCGAGCAGTACTTC
>TRBJ1-5|-|TRBV19|TRBD1
CASSKGQRLSQPQHF
TGTGCCAGTAGTAAGGGACAGCGGCTGAGTCAGCCCCAGCATTTT
>TRBJ2-1|-|TRBV7-6|-
CASSNGPGGMSSYNEQFF
TGTGCCAGCAGTAACGGCCCCGGCGGGATGAGCTCCTACAATGAGCAGTTCTTC
>TRBJ1-4|-|TRBV5-8|-
CASSLGSSDNEKLFF
TGTGCCAGCAGCTTGGGGTCGAGCGATAATGAAAAACTGTTTTTT
>TRBJ1-5|-|TRBV19|-
CASSTQWGSNQPQHF
TGTGCCAGTAGTACCCAGTGGGGCAGCAATCAGCCCCAGCATTTT
>TRBJ1-2|-|TRBV30|-
CAWSDPRFRRDGYTF
TGTGCCTGGAGTGACCCAAGGTTTAGACGGGATGGCTACACCTTC
>TRBJ1-1|-|TRBV6-2/TRBV6-3|-
CASSYVGGGTEAFF
TGTGCCAGCAGTTACGTAGGGGGAGGGACTGAAGCTTTCTTT
>TRBJ2-3|-|TRBV19|TRBD2
CASSPRLAPTDTQYF
TGTGCCAGTAGTCCCCGACTAGCTCCCACAGATACGCAGTATTTT
>TRBJ2-6|-|TRBV24-1|-
CATQRAGANVLTF
TGTGCCACCCAACGCGCTGGGGCCAACGTCCTGACTTTC
>TRBJ1-3|once|TRBV12-3/TRBV12-4|-
CASSFGQGPVYF
TGTGCCAGCAGTTTCGGCCAGGGTCCTGTATATTTT
>TRBJ2-1|few|TRBV2|TRBD2
CASSSGRGSYNEQFF
TGTGCCAGCAGTTCCGGGAGGGGCTCCTACAATGAGCAGTTCTTC
>TRBJ2-1|-|TRBV7-9|TRBD2
CASTDTSVGGAGDEQFF
TGTGCCAGCACCGATACCTCAGTCGGGGGGGCGGGCGATGAGCAGTTCTTC
>TRBJ1-2|-|TRBV12-3/TRBV12-4|-
CASSLASSYGYTF
TGTGCCAGCAGTTTAGCGTCGTCCTATGGCTACACCTTC
>TRBJ1-2|-|TRBV19|-
CASSSRGAANYGYTF
TGTGCCAGTAGTTCCCGCGGGGCCGCCAACTATGGCTACACCTTC
>TRBJ2-1|few|TRBV28|TRBD2
CASRTRTSGTYNEQFF
TGTGCCAGCAGAACCCGGACTAGCGGTACCTACAATGAGCAGTTCTTC
>TRBJ2-4|-|TRBV5-1|-
CASMLAGAGTKNIQYF
TGCGCCAGCATGCTAGCAGGGGCCGGAACCAAAAACATTCAGTACTTC
>TRBJ1-2|-|TRBV6-5|-
CASRTSGDHGYGYTF
TGTGCCAGCAGGACTTCGGGAGACCATGGGTATGGCTACACCTTC
>TRBJ2-7|-|TRBV5-1|TRBD1
CASSLGTGGFYEQYF
TGCGCCAGCAGCTTGGGGACAGGGGGATTCTACGAGCAGTACTTC
>TRBJ2-1|-|TRBV12-3/TRBV12-4|-
CASSSVQGQFF
TGTGCCAGCAGCTCAGTACAGGGGCAGTTCTTC
>TRBJ2-3|-|TRBV6-5|-
CASGLAVSTDTQYF
TGTGCCAGCGGCTTAGCGGTTAGCACAGATACGCAGTATTTT
>TRBJ1-3|-|TRBV7-2|-
CASSLYTGQGNTIYF
TGTGCCAGCAGCTTATATACGGGACAAGGAAACACCATATATTTT
>TRBJ2-6|-|TRBV19|-
CATCQGSSSGANVLTF
TGTGCCACCTGTCAGGGATCAAGCTCTGGGGCCAACGTCCTGACTTTC
>TRBJ2-1|-|TRBV19|TRBD1
CASSIDRESYNEQFF
TGTGCCAGTAGTATTGACAGGGAGTCCTACAATGAGCAGTTCTTC
>TRBJ1-1|-|TRBV6-1|-
CASSEAGGYTEAFF
TGTGCCAGCAGTGAAGCGGGGGGGTACACTGAAGCTTTCTTT
>TRBJ2-3|-|TRBV4-1|-
CASSQGGTAGPTDTQYF
TGCGCCAGCAGCCAAGGGGGGACTGCGGGCCCCACAGATACGCAGTATTTT